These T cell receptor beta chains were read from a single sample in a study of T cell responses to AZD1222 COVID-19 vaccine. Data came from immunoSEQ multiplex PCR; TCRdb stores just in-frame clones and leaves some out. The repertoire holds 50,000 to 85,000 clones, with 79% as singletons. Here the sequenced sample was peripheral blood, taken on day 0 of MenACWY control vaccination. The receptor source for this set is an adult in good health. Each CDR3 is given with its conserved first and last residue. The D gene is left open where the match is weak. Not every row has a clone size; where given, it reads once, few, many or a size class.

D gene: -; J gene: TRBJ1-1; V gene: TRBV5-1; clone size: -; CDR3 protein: CASSSGPGNTEAFF; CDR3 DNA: TGCGCCAGCAGCTCGGGACCCGGAAACACTGAAGCTTTCTTT
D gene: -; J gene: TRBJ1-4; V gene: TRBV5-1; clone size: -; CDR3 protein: CASSLAAGVEYEKLFF; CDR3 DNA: TGCGCCAGCAGCTTGGCCGCAGGGGTTGAGTATGAAAAACTGTTTTTT
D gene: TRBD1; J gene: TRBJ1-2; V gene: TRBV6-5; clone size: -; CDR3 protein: CASSKGQGDYGYTF; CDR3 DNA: TGTGCCAGCAGTAAGGGACAGGGAGACTATGGCTACACCTTC
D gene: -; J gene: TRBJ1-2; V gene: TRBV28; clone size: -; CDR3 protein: CASSFTRGGHYGYTF; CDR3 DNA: TGTGCCAGCAGTTTTACCCGCGGAGGGCACTATGGCTACACCTTC
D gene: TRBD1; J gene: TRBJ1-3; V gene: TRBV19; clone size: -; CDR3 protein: CASSILGQGNTIYF; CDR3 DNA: TGTGCCAGTAGTATCCTCGGACAGGGGAACACCATATATTTT
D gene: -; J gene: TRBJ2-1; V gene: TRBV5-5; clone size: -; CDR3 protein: CASSLSPGPYNEQFF; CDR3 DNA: TGTGCCAGCAGCTTGTCTCCAGGACCTTACAATGAGCAGTTCTTC
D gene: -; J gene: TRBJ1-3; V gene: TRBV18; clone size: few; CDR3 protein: CASSPSGGTGNTIYF; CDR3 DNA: TGTGCCAGCTCACCTTCGGGGGGAACTGGAAACACCATATATTTT
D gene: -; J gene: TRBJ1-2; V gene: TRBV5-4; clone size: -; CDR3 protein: CASSLQGLDYGYTF; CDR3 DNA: TGTGCCAGCAGCTTACAGGGCCTGGACTATGGCTACACCTTC
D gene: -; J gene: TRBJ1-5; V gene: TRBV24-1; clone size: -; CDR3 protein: CATSDSPGNQPQHF; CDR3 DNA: TGTGCCACCAGTGATTCACCGGGGAATCAGCCCCAGCATTTT
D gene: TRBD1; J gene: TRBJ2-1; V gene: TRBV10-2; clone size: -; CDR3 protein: CASSVGTGGPHEQFF; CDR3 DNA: TGCGCCAGCAGTGTAGGGACAGGGGGCCCTCATGAGCAGTTCTTC